This T cell receptor beta chain was captured by sequencing in a study of CD8+ T cells in alopecia areata. Regarding the study as a whole: In lesional scalp, particularly from alopecia totalis/universalis, clonality was higher than in normal scalp.

Points on this clone: Antigen unknown.

cDNA reverse transcribed from extracted RNA served as the sequencing template. The data were produced by immunoSEQ multiplex PCR, yet TCRdb's version contains in-frame clones alone and is incomplete. The sample has about 180,000 clones, roughly 58% seen once. Trimming left V 3 bases short and J 3 bases short, with 6 bases between. This CDR3 spans 14 amino acids. The germline V gene has CDR1 SGHTA and CDR2 FQGNSA. As to treatment: oral pan-JAK inhibitor, 5-10 mg twice daily. The sequencing here drew on CD4+ T cells sorted from blood, taken at approximately week 60, from a patient treated with tofacitinib. This sequence joins TRBV7-2 and TRBJ2-6; D remains unclear. This TCR came from a human donor with alopecia areata. CDR3 residues: CASSFSSGANVLTF. The CDR3 nucleotides read TGTGCCAGCAGCTTTAGTAGTGGGGCCAACGTCCTGACTTTC.